The next 20 T cell receptor beta chains were all read from a single sample in a study of T cells in Graves' hyperthyroidism and ophthalmopathy. Amplification targeted TCR beta CDR3 regions from RNA transcripts. The primer set for the first-round RT-PCR of the TCR CDR3 was HTBI. Each CDR3 protein gets one entry after TCRdb re-called the multiplex PCR reads with MiXCR. The table lists about 840,000 distinct CDR3 sequences, 38% of them singletons. Sequenced material: blood. The receptor set was obtained from a man aged 18-30 years with Graves' hyperthyroidism.

This clonotype was observed a few times. The rearrangement uses TRBV2 and TRBJ1-1; a possible D gene is TRBD1 (6 bases). There are 16 residues in the CDR3. Deletions cut 4 bases from V and 1 base from J, with 16 bases between. CDR1 and CDR2 from the germline V gene are SNHLY and FYNNEI. The CDR3 protein is CASSAGAGAGNTEAFF. Written as DNA, the CDR3 is TGTGCCAGCAGTGCGGGGGCAGGGGCCGGGAACACTGAAGCTTTCTTT. Complete variable domain (other parts from reference TRBV2 and TRBJ1-1): EPEVTQTPSHQVTQMGQEVILRCVPISNHLYFYWYRQILGQKVEFLVSFYNNEISEKSEIFDDQFSVERPDGSNFTLKIRSTKLEDSAMYFCASSAGAGAGNTEAFFGQGTRLTVV.

The chain has TRBV7-2 and TRBJ1-5; no reliable D call. Per the germline V gene, CDR1 is SGHTA and CDR2 is FQGNSA. V was clipped by 5 bases and J by 6 bases, with 20 bases between them. This CDR3 contains 16 residues. CDR3 sequence: CASSATGVRWGQPQHF. CDR3 sequence (DNA): TGTGCCAGCAGCGCCACCGGGGTCAGGTGGGGTCAGCCCCAGCATTTT.

In this sample, this clonotype turned up many times. The genes are TRBV14 and TRBJ2-7; D unclear. Germline lookup yields CDR1 SGHDN and CDR2 FVKESK. V lost 1 base, J lost 7 bases, and 5 bases lay in between. The CDR3 has 11 residues. CDR3 residues: CASSQVWEQYF. As DNA, the CDR3 is TGTGCCAGCAGCCAAGTCTGGGAGCAGTACTTC.

This chain links TRBV7-2 with TRBJ2-5, with a possible D match to TRBD2 (6 bases). Trimming pared 7 bases from V and 5 bases from J, leaving 17 bases between. The CDR3 is 14 residues long. Germline values: CDR1 SGHTA, CDR2 FQGNSA. Here the CDR3 reads CASTEPGDWETQYF. CDR3 nucleotides: TGTGCCAGCACCGAGCCGGGGGACTGGGAGACCCAGTACTTC. The full variable domain, rest sourced from reference TRBV7-2 and TRBJ2-5, is GAGVSQSPSNKVTEKGKDVELRCDPISGHTALYWYRQSLGQGLEFLIYFQGNSAPDKSGLPSDRFSAERTGGSVSTLTIQRTQQEDSAVYLCASTEPGDWETQYFGPGTRLLVL.

At least ten counts were recorded for this clonotype. CDR3 sequence reads: CAISEAGQGNNSPLHF. In DNA form, the CDR3 reads TGTGCCATCAGTGAAGCGGGACAGGGAAATAATTCACCCCTCCACTTT. The V and J genes are TRBV10-3 and TRBJ1-6; TRBD1 matches 9 bases. The junction had 5 bases not matched to a gene; V was cut back by 3 bases and J by 5 bases. This CDR3 region has 16 residues. Looked up from germline, CDR1 is ENHRY and CDR2 is SYGVKD.

This chain connects TRBV4-1 to TRBJ2-7; D is unclear. The V gene lost 1 base and the J gene lost 5 bases, with 12 bases spanning the gap. The CDR3 runs to 14 residues. The V gene's germline CDR1 is MGHRA and CDR2 YSYEKL. The DNA for the CDR3 is TGCGCCAGCAGCCAAGTGGCCAGACCCAACGAGCAGTACTTC. Protein: CASSQVARPNEQYF.

This clonotype has more than one count but fewer than ten. The chain uses TRBV12-3 or TRBV12-4 and TRBJ2-3, with TRBD2 identical over 12 bases. The CDR3 sequence is 14 residues long. Unmatched junction bases numbered 2, after V lost 8 bases and J lost 2 bases. In DNA form, the CDR3 reads TGTGCCAGCCGGACTAGCGGGGTCACAGATACGCAGTATTTT. Translated: CASRTSGVTDTQYF.

This clonotype has a handful of counts. This chain joins TRBV2 and TRBJ2-7, with 10 bases matching TRBD2. Germline CDR1 reads SNHLY; CDR2 reads FYNNEI. CDR3 length equals 18 residues. V was clipped by 5 bases and J by 3 bases; unmatched bases: 16. In nucleotides, the CDR3 is TGTGCCAGCAGTTACTCGGAAACTAGCGGGATCGGGCTCTACGAGCAGTACTTC. Residues: CASSYSETSGIGLYEQYF.

This clonotype has a count of ten or more. The chain has TRBV7-9 and TRBJ2-5, with 8 bases aligning to TRBD1. The CDR3 is 14 amino acids. V dropped 4 bases and J dropped 5; count of bases not matched to a gene: 6. Germline V gives CDR1 SEHNR, CDR2 FQNEAQ (reference sequence). CDR3 sequence reads: CASSSFRGQETQYF. DNA for the CDR3: TGTGCCAGCAGCTCATTCAGGGGGCAGGAGACCCAGTACTTC.

This clonotype was picked up a small number of times. The J gene is TRBJ2-2, the V gene TRBV9; 10 nucleotides align to TRBD2. The CDR3 has 17 residues. The V segment lost 0 bases and the J segment 4 bases; nucleotides outside the gene matches: 6. Germline loops: CDR1 SGDLS, CDR2 YYNGEE. The CDR3 DNA reads TGTGCCAGCAGCGTAGGACTAGCGGGTATCCCCACCGGGGAGCTGTTTTTT. It translates to CASSVGLAGIPTGELFF.

The gene calls are TRBV10-3 and TRBJ1-1; weak D call: TRBD1 (5 bases). Germline CDR1 and CDR2: ENHRY and SYGVKD. The length of the CDR3 is 14 residues. The V and J ends lost 6 bases and 5 bases respectively, with 16 bases between them. CDR3 region: CAISPGGDWTEAFF. CDR3 coding DNA: TGTGCCATCAGCCCCGGGGGGGACTGGACTGAAGCTTTCTTT.

The chain recombines TRBV3-1 with TRBJ2-5, with 11 bases matching TRBD2. The germline gives CDR1 LGHDT, CDR2 YNNKEL (reference sequence). J gave up 5 bases and V 7 bases, and 9 bases lay outside the gene matches. This CDR3 is 15 amino acids long. The CDR3 DNA is TGTGCCAGCACCCTCCTAGCGGGGGGCGGGGAGACCCAGTACTTC. Translation gives CASTLLAGGGETQYF.

The rearrangement joins TRBV5-1 to TRBJ2-7; D possibly corresponds to TRBD1 (6 bases). The V end was cut by 0 bases, the J end by 2 bases, with 12 bases between. Germline CDR1 SGHRS, CDR2 YFSETQ. The CDR3 sequence is 15 residues long. The CDR3 bases are TGCGCCAGCAGCTTGGGAGAAACAGGGCCCTACGAGCAGTACTTC. It translates to CASSLGETGPYEQYF.

V and J are TRBV5-1 and TRBJ1-2; 9 bases map to TRBD1. V was clipped by 0 bases and J by 7 bases; unmatched bases: 7. The germline V gene encodes CDR1 SGHRS and CDR2 YFSETQ. The CDR3 runs to 15 residues. The CDR3 nucleotides read TGCGCCAGCAGCTTGGTGGGGCCGGACAGGGGTGGCTACACCTTC. This gives the protein CASSLVGPDRGGYTF.

The chain is built from TRBV5-5 and TRBJ2-5, with 9 bases identical to TRBD1. The CDR3 is 15 amino acids. Germline values: CDR1 SGHKS, CDR2 YYEKEE (reference sequence). Losses at the gene ends were 4 bases for V and 3 bases for J; bases not matched to a gene: 7. CDR3 loop: CASSAGTGLEETQYF. The CDR3 DNA is TGTGCCAGCAGCGCCGGGACAGGGTTGGAAGAGACCCAGTACTTC.

This clonotype was detected only a few times. This chain joins TRBV7-9 and TRBJ1-6; D is possibly TRBD1 (5 bases). There are 14 residues in the CDR3. The germline CDR1 and CDR2 sequences are SEHNR and FQNEAQ (reference sequence). V lost 5 bases to trimming and J lost 8 bases, with 13 bases between them. The CDR3 spells CASSRDGFYSPLHF. CDR3 sequence (DNA): TGTGCCAGCAGCAGGGACGGATTCTATTCACCCCTCCACTTT.

There are many counts of this clonotype. The CDR3 nucleotides are TGTGCCAGCAGCTTGGGGGGAGGTAATGAAAAACTGTTTTTT. It specifies CASSLGGGNEKLFF. The chain employs TRBV6-5 and TRBJ1-4, with a weak D call TRBD1 (5 bases). Germline V lookup: CDR1 MNHEY, CDR2 SVGAGI. The CDR3 loop spans 14 amino acids. Trimming left V 6 bases short and J 4 bases short, with 12 bases between.

This clonotype was detected only a few times. The chain couples TRBV7-9 to TRBJ2-5, with D unclear. The germline V gene has CDR1 SEHNR and CDR2 FQNEAQ (reference sequence). The CDR3 is made up of 13 amino acids. V was trimmed by 5 bases and J by 4 bases, leaving 11 bases between them. In nucleotides, the CDR3 is TGTGCCAGCAGCCCTACTCCCCTAGAGACCCAGTACTTC. Translation: CASSPTPLETQYF.

This sequence joins TRBV4-3 and TRBJ2-7, with 9 bases aligning to TRBD1. The junction had 1 base not matched to a gene; V was cut back by 1 base and J by 0 bases. Germline loops: CDR1 LGHNA, CDR2 YSLEER. The CDR3 is made up of 15 amino acids. The CDR3 sequence is CASSQGTGDSYEQYF. The CDR3 region has the DNA TGCGCCAGCAGCCAAGGGACAGGGGACTCCTACGAGCAGTACTTC.

The V call is TRBV24-1, the J call TRBJ2-3, with 8 bases matching TRBD2. Germline CDR1 and CDR2: KGHDR and SFDVKD. The CDR3 loop spans 14 amino acids. After removal of 9 bases from V and 1 base from J, the junction contained 5 bases not matched to a gene. CDR3 in DNA: TGTGCCACCGCGACTAGCGACCGCACAGATACGCAGTATTTT. Encoded protein: CATATSDRTDTQYF.